This T cell receptor (beta chain) is from a study of shared clonotypes between healthy human individuals (dated by TCRdb to about 2020). At the level of the whole study: The cohort included three men and a couple of women between 18 and 49 years of age. For each donor, CD4 naive and CD4 memory were each run on three plates, CD8 naive on two plates, and CD8 memory on one plate. To estimate repertoire size and how much clonotypes are shared between individuals, the study performed deep sequencing of blood TCR repertoires from a handful of healthy adults. Different laboratories and diverse techniques were used to prepare libraries and sequence TCR repertoires, to increase sequencing depth and limit assay-specific biases. Each donor's leukapheresis produced roughly between roughly 0.94 and 9.5 billion PBMCs.

Using the deep immunoSEQ assay, multiplex PCR amplified TCR CDR3 regions from genomic DNA. Genomic DNA extracted from each cell subset was distributed evenly over all wells of several immunoSEQ 96-well plates, and each plate served as one replicate. Each replicate PCR for sorted subsets received around 0.2 ug genomic DNA, equal to tens of thousands of T cell genomes. Purified libraries were quantified with a Qubit 3.0 fluorometer, sized on a Bioanalyzer 2100, and re-quantified with the KAPA Library Quantification kit. Every immunoSEQ 96-well plate was sequenced on a separate single-read 150-cycle Illumina NextSeq 550 flow cell. On the study's bioinformatics: Because only junctional sequences without quality scores were contained in the immunoSEQ output, filtering matching that applied to full-length reads could not be performed. To assign V/J genes and CDR3, sequences were annotated against IMGT germline references using PyIR, a Python wrapper for IgBLAST v1.9. Reads were removed for weak V/J assignments (E-value above 1e-6), missing CDR3, stop codons, out-of-frame junctions, or ambiguous translated residues. V3J clonotypes were defined as sequences sharing the same inferred V gene, J gene, and CDR3 amino acid sequence. To compute the percentage overlap between repertoires, the number of shared unique clonotypes was divided by the size of the smaller repertoire. Richness of each repertoire was evaluated using RTK rarefaction, the Chao1 estimator, and Recon v2.1 estimates of unobserved clonotypes. OLGA was used to compute generation probabilities for all TCRbeta clonotypes that the gDNA method yielded from several donors. TCRdb's version of the immuneACCESS table is confined to in-frame rearrangements and falls short of the full clone set. An unresolved V gene accounts for under half of the shortfall where checked; the remainder is of unknown origin. Clone size and V and J calls were adopted from that table, with D and trimming inferred from the DNA. The sample table shows approximately 2,000,000 clones, and 85% to 95% are seen once. The top ten hold more than 1.5% of the sample.

The germline V gene supplies CDR1 SGHTA and CDR2 FQGNSA. The CDR3 runs 19 amino acids, cysteine and phenylalanine included. Only CDR3 DNA is held: 57 bases, read in frame from base 1. Trimming accounts for 5 bases at V and 4 bases at J, while the number of junction bases matched to no gene is 15. For the CD8 naive samples, CD45RO-negative cells were positively selected for CCR7, yielding a CD45RA+CCR7+ population from which TemRA cells were excluded. Healthy HIV-negative adults with no recently reported acute infections or vaccinations were included as donors. Every donor was a Caucasian adult living in Nashville, Tennessee, USA. Blood was collected by leukapheresis, and PBMCs were isolated by Ficoll-Histopaque density gradient centrifugation and then cryopreserved in liquid nitrogen vapor phase. Purity and quantity of every magnetically sorted T cell population were checked by analytical flow cytometry. Each sorted fraction had its genomic DNA isolated and then quantified by UV absorbance on a Nanodrop 2000c.

General conclusions and limits of the study: Rarefaction of sorted-subset datasets indicated incomplete sequencing despite the large sequencing depth. When several donors were compared, the shared fraction of clonotypes was around 4.6% for naive CD4, 3.5% to 4% for naive CD8, 2% to 2.5% for memory CD4, and 0.35% to 0.4% for memory CD8. Sampling was limited to blood, and TCR repertoires in tissue likely differ from TCR repertoires in blood. Pairwise subsampling indicated that sequencing depth was expected to affect the degree of clonotype sharing among donors. Naive subsets generally had larger estimated clonotype richness than memory subsets did. Because the study included a small number of donors, the genetic and exposure-history diversity represented was limited. Compared with non-shared clonotypes, clonotypes shared by all four sorted-subset donors had higher generation probabilities.

Comments on this clone: Its antigen is not yet known. No base-level quality is on record; no much larger clone is a single base apart.

The sequence came from a man aged 18 to 29 in good health. Some clones in this sample may be carry-over from other donors' samples. The chain couples TRBV7-2 to TRBJ2-5; 14 nucleotides in the junction match TRBD2. Sequenced: naive CD8+ T cells from PBMCs. Read against the paper, the sample's cell subset or site label means: CD45RA+CCR7+. The CDR3 reads as follows: CASSKGGLAGASTGETQYF. In nucleotides, the sequence is TGTGCCAGCAGCAAAGGGGGACTAGCGGGAGCTTCGACGGGAGAGACCCAGTACTTC.